This paragraph reports one TCR beta chain. Its antigen is still unknown. Per-base quality was not reported, and no clone a single base away is much larger than it. The CDR3 goes from the cysteine to the phenylalanine over 17 residues. Only the CDR3 region is kept as DNA, spanning 51 bases read in frame from base 1. Trimmed from V: 2 bases; trimmed from J: 2 bases; junction bases lacking a gene match: 7. The germline V gene gives CDR1 as MGHRA and CDR2 as YSYEKL. This sample is part of a study of cytomegalovirus exposure and HLA in healthy donors (dated by TCRdb to about 2017). At the level of the whole study: An earlier analysis of approximately 640 of the donors reported approximately 290 Gb of sequence data and some 120 million unique TCR beta sequences from roughly 180 million T cells. Of the 398 genotyped donors, roughly 85% fell in the genetic ancestry cluster associated with self-reported Caucasian donors. The study profiled the T cell repertoires of about 720 subjects by immunosequencing and related them to cytomegalovirus serostatus. In a later genetic analysis, genome-wide SNP genotypes for about 55% of the roughly 700 donors were used, and that subset was treated as a discovery cohort. Alongside the repertoire data, information on donor age, sex, ethnicity and CMV serostatus was compiled. An early release covering over 500 HLA-typed donors comprised about 320 gigabases of sequencing data and tens of millions of unique TCR sequences. An earlier analysis of 587 of the donors applied high-throughput TCR beta sequencing to assess whether each TCR beta V gene segment acted as functional or pseudogenic. In addition to the first cohort of several hundred subjects, a separate validation cohort of 120 different subjects was used. The study combined high-throughput TCR immunosequencing, statistical association of individual TCRs with disease status, and machine learning to predict cytomegalovirus infection status. The study was designed to test whether signatures of past pathogen exposure could be identified by cataloging public T cell receptors. Every repertoire in the discovery cohort had been generated on one and the same sequencing platform. Roughly 5 DR-DQ haplotypes were handled as single units for association and clustering, since linkage in the cohort was strong. HLA typing included class I and class II loci at four-digit resolution. Typing coverage varied by locus: roughly 620-640 donors for A, B, C, DRB1 and DQB1; more than 500 for DQA1; about 600 for DPA1; 400 to 480 for DPB1. Among almost 400 genotyped donors of the cohort, an average of about 240,000 unique TCR beta nucleotide sequences were sequenced per donor, roughly 20% of them non-productive. A later analysis re-examined previously published TCR beta repertoires from hundreds of donors and added high-resolution HLA genotyping to investigate patterns of TCR occurrence. Rather than drawing on any new phenotypic data, the later analysis identified candidate immune exposures from TCR beta sequences and the way those sequences occurred across donors. The paper's findings and limits, for the study overall: The presence/absence analyses assumed that sequencing depth was roughly uniform across donors, and that assumption may not be true. Strong co-occurrence of HLA alleles, especially DR and DQ, made assigning TCR associations to individual alleles difficult. In vitro tests confirmed that a few of the cytomegalovirus-associated TCR beta chains recognize cytomegalovirus antigens. A total of fewer than 200 TCR beta chains were listed by the study as associated with cytomegalovirus. Correlated functional status among segregating V segments might be attributable to linkage disequilibrium, but an unknown experimental factor could not be ruled out. Because counts were too low, about 17 rarely observed V segments, including chromosome 9 orphons, were excluded from the earlier analysis of 587 of the donors. A further reported finding was that TCR beta sequences accurately predicted the HLA-A and HLA-B alleles for most subjects in the first cohort. A later analysis found that TCR association rates varied across HLA loci, with DRB1 alleles showing the most associated TCRs and HLA-C alleles the fewest. The sequencing pipeline was judged likely to have produced a cluster of highly shared sequence variants as a technical artifact. In a later analysis, around 17,000 TCR beta sequences were associated with specific HLA alleles at a false discovery rate of 0.05. It was suggested by the authors that the approach could potentially be generalized to other disease states and immunological phenotypes. Because HLA typing was missing for some donors at each locus, association tests included only the typed subset. Most TCR sequences were observed very rarely across donors, whereas some public TCRs were present in many individuals. In both the original and validation cohorts, the classifier was reported to diagnose cytomegalovirus status with high specificity and sensitivity. A later genetic analysis reported fewer N-insertions in productive TCRs among donors in an Asian-associated ancestry cluster than the approximately 670-donor mean. According to a later analysis, most CMV-associated TCR beta chains appeared to be HLA-restricted, and the HLA associations seemed to be driven largely by CMV exposure. In an earlier analysis of 587 of the donors, most TCR beta V segments appeared in productive rearrangements about 90% or about 30% of the time, broadly matching IMGT annotations. Some IMGT-functional V segments, including TRBV6-2 and TRBV6-3, could not be distinguished by the 87-base-pair reads and were therefore excluded. The only immune exposure information available for the cohort was CMV serostatus. Compared with equally common non-associated chains, HLA-associated TCR beta chains in a later analysis were more clonally expanded and had lower generation probabilities. The cohort was sequenced for TCR beta chains only, and without alpha or paired-chain data the features that could be detected were limited. Several of the top co-occurrence clusters appeared to be linked to parvovirus B19, influenza, CMV and Epstein-Barr virus, according to a later analysis. An association between a missense DCLRE1C variant and V-gene and J-gene trimming of TCR beta chains was found in a later genetic analysis and replicated in an independent cohort.

Receptor amplification or capture employed the immunoSEQ multiplex PCR assay. For the multiplex PCR, a mixture combining 60 forward primers for TCR Vbeta segments and 13 reverse primers for TCR Jbeta segments was used. The CDR3 region of rearranged TCR beta genes was amplified from genomic DNA by a multiplex PCR assay. On the Illumina HiSeq System, the amplified TCR beta libraries were sequenced as 87-base-pair reads. As for the original processing: A later analysis tallied about 77 million unique TCR beta chains across the 700 or so repertoires, and about 12 million of those chains were shared by two or more donors. Raw reads were error-corrected and collapsed into unique sequences by a nearest-neighbor algorithm in which closely related sequences were merged to remove PCR and sequencing errors. CDR3 sequences were aligned to IMGT reference sequences to assign V, D and J gene segments. For a sequence to be retained, a match of at least six nucleotides to both a V gene segment and a J gene segment was required. Rearrangements were classified as productive when the CDR3 lacked stop codons and remained in frame with V and J, and all other rearrangements were classified as non-productive. CDR3 was defined by IMGT convention, running from the second conserved V-encoded cysteine to the conserved J-encoded phenylalanine. The earlier analysis of approximately 500 of the donors excluded sequences that lacked an unambiguous match to a single V gene segment. An earlier analysis of about 600 of the donors called V segments functional above 56.7% productive rearrangements and segregating when the between-donor standard deviation exceeded 5%. A statistical classification framework was built for diagnosing cytomegalovirus status from the catalog of TCR beta chain sequences. A later analysis assigned V and J genes by comparing TCR nucleotide sequences with IMGT/GENE-DB human TR gene sequences. A later analysis assigned CDR3 sequences and most-parsimonious VDJ recombination scenarios with the TCRdist pipeline. In a later analysis, each TCR beta chain was defined by its CDR3 amino acid sequence together with its V-gene family, and reads lacking a unique V-gene family were excluded. To address suspected cross-contamination and a sequencing artifact, a later analysis removed 592 highly shared, low-generation-probability nucleotide sequences. A later analysis calculated a clonal expansion index for each public chain from normalized within-repertoire ranks of inferred template counts. Generation probabilities in a later analysis came from a VDJ recombination model fitted to out-of-frame rearrangements, and those results were checked against IGoR. Hypergeometric tests were used in a later analysis to score TCR-TCR, TCR-HLA and TCR-CMV co-occurrence, with a repertoire-size bias correction applied to the TCR pairs. To estimate false discovery rates, a later analysis permuted the HLA or CMV assignments 20 times. A later analysis grouped co-occurring TCRs with DBSCAN, adding TCRdist sequence similarity when clustering within HLA-allele-positive subsets. Repertoires with fewer than 30,000 or more than 120,000 public chains, plus five repertoires with anomalous nucleotide sharing, were excluded from co-occurrence clustering. TCRdb mirrors the immuneACCESS table, restricted to in-frame sequences. Some clones are absent from its copies; in checked studies, under half trace to an unresolved V gene, and the reason for the others is unknown. V and J calls and clone size follow that table, whereas D and trimming were derived from the DNA. The table for this sample lists 95,000 to 150,000 clones; around 70% of them were counted only once. The ten largest clones take up around 4% of the sample.

The cohort comprised some 730 healthy bone marrow donors. All cohort members were sampled while nominally healthy, although unrecorded immune exposures were likely present. The donor tested CMV seropositive, placing the donor among the approximately 310 seropositive members of the cohort. A peripheral blood sample was provided by each donor, and peripheral blood mononuclear cells were used for TCR beta sequencing. Genomic DNA was extracted from the blood cell samples with the Qiagen DNeasy Blood Extraction Kit. The specimen was PBMCs. The V and J segments used are TRBV4-1 and TRBJ2-3, and TRBD2 matches 10 of the central bases. This receptor was identified in a man in his forties in good health and CMV-seropositive. In nucleotides, the sequence is TGCGCCAGCAGCCAATCTTCTAGCGGGAGTATCACAGATACGCAGTATTTT. Its amino acids are CASSQSSSGSITDTQYF.